This TCR beta chain was sequenced in a study of blood T cell repertoires in COVID-19. Study background: Acute-phase and convalescent COVID-19 samples originated in the United States, Italy and Spain. Sources were T cells, B-cell-depleted T cells, or PBMCs; the material itself was cDNA or gDNA.

The assay was immunoSEQ multiplex PCR, and TCRdb's table has in-frame clones only and misses some. The data contain tens of thousands of clones, approximately 91% of them singletons. The specimen was peripheral blood. This TCR was sampled from a woman aged 60-75 years with active COVID-19.

The CDR3 sequence is CASSLTQGNIQYF. DNA for the CDR3: TGTGCCAGCAGCTTAACCCAGGGTAACATTCAGTACTTC. V gene TRBV7-3 combines with J gene TRBJ2-4; D possibly corresponds to TRBD1 (5 bases). The CDR3 is made up of 13 amino acids. V lost 0 bases and J 7 bases, leaving 7 bases between the germline ends. Germline lookup yields CDR1 SGHTA and CDR2 FQGTGA.